This T cell receptor (beta chain) emerged from a study of identical twins. The V segment lost 0 bases and the J segment 2 bases; nucleotides outside the gene matches: 1. The germline CDR1 and CDR2 sequences are SGDLS and YYNGEE. The CDR3 loop spans 15 amino acids. Points from the study as a whole: Cross-sectional statistical analysis, not tracking of the same donors, underpinned the conclusions. The presence of invariant MAIT and iNKT cells could partly confound analyses of zero-insertion sequences.

TCRdb re-analysed the 5' RACE reads in MiXCR, keeping a single row per CDR3 protein. The sample shows 540,000 or so distinct CDR3 sequences, under 25% of them seen only once. This clonotype was detected a few times. Antigen unknown. The same data also contributed to another study, on yellow fever vaccine responses in identical twins. That study reports: Among the twins, the vaccine T cell response reportedly seemed partly convergent and partly personalized.

Sequenced sample: CD4+ T cells sorted from blood. The sequence came from a woman between 18 and 29 years old in good health. The V and J genes are TRBV9 and TRBJ2-3, with TRBD2 matching 9 bases. CDR3 nucleotide sequence: TGTGCCAGCAGCGTAGTAGCGGGGGACACAGATACGCAGTATTTT. Encoded protein: CASSVVAGDTDTQYF. The whole variable domain, filled in from reference TRBV9 and TRBJ2-3, reads DSGVTQTPKHLITATGQRVTLRCSPRSGDLSVYWYQQSLDQGLQFLIQYYNGEERAKGNILERFSAQQFPDLHSELNLSSLELGDSALYFCASSVVAGDTDTQYFGPGTRLTVL.